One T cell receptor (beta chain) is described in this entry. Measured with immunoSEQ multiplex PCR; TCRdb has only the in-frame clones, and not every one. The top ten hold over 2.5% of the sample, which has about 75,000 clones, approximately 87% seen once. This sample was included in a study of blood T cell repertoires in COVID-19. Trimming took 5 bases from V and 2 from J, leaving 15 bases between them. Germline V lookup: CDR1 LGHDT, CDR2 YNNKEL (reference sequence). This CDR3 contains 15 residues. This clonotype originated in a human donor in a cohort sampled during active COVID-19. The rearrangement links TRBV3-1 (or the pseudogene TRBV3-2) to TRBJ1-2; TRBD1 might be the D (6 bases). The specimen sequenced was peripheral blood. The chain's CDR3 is CASSFRRDTNYGYTF. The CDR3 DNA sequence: TGTGCCAGCAGCTTTCGCCGGGACACAAACTATGGCTACACCTTC.